The source of this T cell receptor beta chain is a study of T cell responses to AZD1222 COVID-19 vaccine. Study results and caveats: There were repertoire samples only from the period after the peak T cell response. Clonal diversity was possibly underestimated, and the donors were mostly white British, with more females.

Some clones are missing from TCRdb's copy, which holds only in-frame ones; the method was immunoSEQ multiplex PCR. Here the sample spans roughly 150,000 clones, under 95% being singletons. Germline V gene lookup returns CDR1 SGHDT and CDR2 YYEEEE. There are 14 residues in the CDR3. The germline V and J ends were trimmed by 0 bases and 2 bases, with 7 bases remaining between them. Combined were second doses at about 4 or about 12 weeks. Note on this clone: Its antigen is as yet unknown.

The chain links TRBV5-6 to TRBJ2-3; D remains unclear. The TCR comes from an adult who received the AZD1222 COVID-19 vaccine. The sample here was peripheral blood, taken 28 days after the second AZD1222 dose. The CDR3 DNA is TGTGCCAGCAGCTTGGGCTCCTCCACAGATACGCAGTATTTT. It encodes CASSLGSSTDTQYF.